Listed below are T cell receptor beta chains from one sample, sequenced in a study of blood T cell repertoires in COVID-19. TCRdb keeps only in-frame clones here, not all; method: immunoSEQ multiplex PCR. The sample includes roughly 180,000 clones, 79% seen only once; the top ten take 8.1%. Source material: peripheral blood. The receptors shown here come from a woman in her sixties or seventies with COVID-19, enrolled during active disease. Each CDR3 is given without its conserved first and last residue.

v_call: TRBV19; j_call: TRBJ2-3; cdr3_aa: ASRDTSPPTDTQY
v_call: TRBV18; j_call: TRBJ2-5; cdr3_aa: ASSRARQETQY
v_call: TRBV6-5; j_call: TRBJ1-5; cdr3_aa: ASRGTVSNQPQH
v_call: TRBV3-1/TRBV3-2; j_call: TRBJ1-4; cdr3_aa: ASSHIQGPNEKLF
v_call: TRBV29-1; j_call: TRBJ2-1; cdr3_aa: SVAGQNTFNEQF
v_call: TRBV19; j_call: TRBJ1-2; cdr3_aa: ASSPQMDPGYGYT
v_call: TRBV9; j_call: TRBJ2-5; cdr3_aa: ASSPLAAETQY
v_call: TRBV25-1; j_call: TRBJ2-7; cdr3_aa: ASSRTGVDEQY
v_call: TRBV5-1; j_call: TRBJ1-2; cdr3_aa: ASSPGEYGYT
v_call: TRBV29-1; j_call: TRBJ1-2; cdr3_aa: SVEALKQYYGYT
v_call: TRBV9; j_call: TRBJ1-4; cdr3_aa: ASSVAGTGNEKLF
v_call: TRBV5-1; j_call: TRBJ2-1; cdr3_aa: ASSEINEQF
v_call: TRBV28; j_call: TRBJ1-5; cdr3_aa: ASSLRTGGNQPQH
v_call: TRBV28; j_call: TRBJ2-7; cdr3_aa: ASDSWSSGQGRYEQY
v_call: TRBV6-5; j_call: TRBJ2-5; cdr3_aa: ASSYGQDQETQY
v_call: TRBV15; j_call: TRBJ1-6; cdr3_aa: ATSSVPPGSGSPLH
v_call: TRBV5-8; j_call: TRBJ2-3; cdr3_aa: ASTARQGAVDTQY
v_call: TRBV27; j_call: TRBJ1-1; cdr3_aa: ASSPGQGLVNTEAF
v_call: TRBV5-1; j_call: TRBJ2-7; cdr3_aa: ASSLDQGYDEQY
v_call: TRBV27; j_call: TRBJ2-1; cdr3_aa: ASSLGSWREDWDEQF
v_call: TRBV9; j_call: TRBJ2-7; cdr3_aa: ASSVGGLTYEQY
v_call: TRBV5-4; j_call: TRBJ2-5; cdr3_aa: ASSSPEGTSETQY
v_call: TRBV7-9; j_call: TRBJ2-7; cdr3_aa: ASSPLPAGEYGDEQY
v_call: TRBV6-6; j_call: TRBJ1-4; cdr3_aa: ASSAPGKLF
v_call: TRBV2; j_call: TRBJ1-2; cdr3_aa: ASREGQDYGYT
v_call: TRBV30; j_call: TRBJ1-5; cdr3_aa: AWNPGPRGQPVYSNQPQH
v_call: TRBV2; j_call: TRBJ1-1; cdr3_aa: ASSEGAGGGMNTEAF
v_call: TRBV6-5; j_call: TRBJ2-3; cdr3_aa: ASRKTSWAQY
v_call: TRBV5-1; j_call: TRBJ2-1; cdr3_aa: ASSLMTGGGNEQF
v_call: TRBV3-1/TRBV3-2; j_call: TRBJ1-1; cdr3_aa: ASSHRGWGTEAF
v_call: TRBV7-9; j_call: TRBJ2-3; cdr3_aa: ASSLSTGTDTQY
v_call: TRBV3-1/TRBV3-2; j_call: TRBJ2-1; cdr3_aa: ASSQRGGAGEQF
v_call: TRBV27; j_call: TRBJ1-6; cdr3_aa: ASSLWGGGKGSPLH
v_call: TRBV7-9; j_call: TRBJ2-5; cdr3_aa: ASSLNRGIETQY
v_call: TRBV6-1; j_call: TRBJ1-1; cdr3_aa: ASSEALRGTEAF
v_call: TRBV19; j_call: TRBJ1-3; cdr3_aa: ASRPSGSSGNTIY
v_call: TRBV7-6; j_call: TRBJ2-5; cdr3_aa: ASSLETSGSWREETQY
v_call: TRBV2; j_call: TRBJ2-7; cdr3_aa: ASTLDSRAYEQY
v_call: TRBV6-4; j_call: TRBJ2-2; cdr3_aa: ASRTLAGTGELF